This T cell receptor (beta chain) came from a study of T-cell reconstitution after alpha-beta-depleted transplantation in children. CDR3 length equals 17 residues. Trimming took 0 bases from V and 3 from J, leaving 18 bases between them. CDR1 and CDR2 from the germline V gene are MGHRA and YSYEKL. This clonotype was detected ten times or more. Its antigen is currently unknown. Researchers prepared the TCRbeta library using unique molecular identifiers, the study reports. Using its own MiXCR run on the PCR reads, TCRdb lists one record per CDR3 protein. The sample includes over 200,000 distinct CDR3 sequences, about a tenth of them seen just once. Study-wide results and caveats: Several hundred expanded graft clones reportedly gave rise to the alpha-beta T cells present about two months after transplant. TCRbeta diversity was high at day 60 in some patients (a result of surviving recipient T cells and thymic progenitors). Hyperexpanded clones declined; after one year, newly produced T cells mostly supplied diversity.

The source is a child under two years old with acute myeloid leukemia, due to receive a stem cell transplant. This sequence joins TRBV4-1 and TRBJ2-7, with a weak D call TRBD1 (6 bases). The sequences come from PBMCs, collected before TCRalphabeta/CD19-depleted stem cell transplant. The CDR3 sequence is CASSQEGSSKGVYEQYF. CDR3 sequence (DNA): TGCGCCAGCAGCCAAGAAGGGTCGTCGAAGGGGGTCTACGAGCAGTACTTC.